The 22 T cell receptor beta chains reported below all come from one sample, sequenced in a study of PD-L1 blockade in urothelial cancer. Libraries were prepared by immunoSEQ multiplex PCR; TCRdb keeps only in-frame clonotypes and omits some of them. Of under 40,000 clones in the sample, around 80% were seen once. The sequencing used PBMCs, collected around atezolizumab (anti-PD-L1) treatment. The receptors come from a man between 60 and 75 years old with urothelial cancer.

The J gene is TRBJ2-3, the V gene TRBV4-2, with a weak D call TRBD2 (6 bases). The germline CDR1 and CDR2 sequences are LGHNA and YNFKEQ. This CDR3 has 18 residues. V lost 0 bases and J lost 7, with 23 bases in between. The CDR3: CASSQEGLAQQNPHTQYF. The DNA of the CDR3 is TGTGCCAGCAGCCAAGAAGGGCTAGCGCAGCAAAACCCCCATACGCAGTATTTT.

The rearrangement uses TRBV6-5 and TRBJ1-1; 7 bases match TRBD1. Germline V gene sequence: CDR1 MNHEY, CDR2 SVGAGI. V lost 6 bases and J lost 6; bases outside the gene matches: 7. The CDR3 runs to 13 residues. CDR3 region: CASRFWTGSEAFF. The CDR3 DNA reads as TGTGCCAGCAGATTCTGGACAGGATCTGAAGCTTTCTTT.

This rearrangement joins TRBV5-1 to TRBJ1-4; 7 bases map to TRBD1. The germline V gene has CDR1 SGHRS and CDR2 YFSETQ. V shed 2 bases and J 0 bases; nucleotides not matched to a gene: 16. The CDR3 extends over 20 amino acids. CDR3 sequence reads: CASSLTPQGRGFATNEKLFF. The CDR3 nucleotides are TGCGCCAGCAGCTTAACCCCACAGGGGCGAGGATTCGCAACTAATGAAAAACTGTTTTTT.

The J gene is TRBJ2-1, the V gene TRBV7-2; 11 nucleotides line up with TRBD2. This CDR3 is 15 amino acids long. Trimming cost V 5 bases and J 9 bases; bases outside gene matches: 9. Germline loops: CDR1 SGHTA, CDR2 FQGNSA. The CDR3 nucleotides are TGTGCCAGCAGCCCAATAGCGGGGGGGCGGGGTGAGCAGTTCTTC. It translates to CASSPIAGGRGEQFF.

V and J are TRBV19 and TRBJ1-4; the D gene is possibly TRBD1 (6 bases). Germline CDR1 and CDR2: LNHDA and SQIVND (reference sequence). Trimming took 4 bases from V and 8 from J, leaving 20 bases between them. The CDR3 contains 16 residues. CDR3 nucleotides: TGTGCCAGTAGTACTGGGGGCGGGCGGACCCGCGAAAAACTGTTTTTT. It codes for CASSTGGGRTREKLFF. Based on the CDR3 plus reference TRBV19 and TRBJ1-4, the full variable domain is DGGITQSPKYLFRKEGQNVTLSCEQNLNHDAMYWYRQDPGQGLRLIYYSQIVNDFQKGDIAEGYSVSREKKESFPLTVTSAQKNPTAFYLCASSTGGGRTREKLFFGSGTQLSVL.

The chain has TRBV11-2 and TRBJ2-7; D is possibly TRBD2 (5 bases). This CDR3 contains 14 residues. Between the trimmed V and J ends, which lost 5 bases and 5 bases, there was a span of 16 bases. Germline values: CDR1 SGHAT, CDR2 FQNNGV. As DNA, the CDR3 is TGTGCCAGCAGCCCGACCGTAGGGAGCCACGAGCAGTACTTC. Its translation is CASSPTVGSHEQYF.

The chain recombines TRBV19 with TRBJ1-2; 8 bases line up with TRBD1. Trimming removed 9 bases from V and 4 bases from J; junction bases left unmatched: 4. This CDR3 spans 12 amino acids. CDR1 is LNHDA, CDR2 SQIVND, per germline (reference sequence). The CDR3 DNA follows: TGTGCCAGCAGGGACAGGACCTATGGCTACACCTTC. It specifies CASRDRTYGYTF.

CDR3 nucleotide sequence: TGTGCCAGCAGCTTAGATGGGCGGAGGGACACTGAAGCTTTCTTT. Encoded protein: CASSLDGRRDTEAFF. The chain has TRBV7-3 and TRBJ1-1; the D is unclear. The germline gives CDR1 SGHTA, CDR2 FQGTGA. V was trimmed by 2 bases and J by 3 bases, leaving 13 bases between them. The CDR3 covers 15 residues.

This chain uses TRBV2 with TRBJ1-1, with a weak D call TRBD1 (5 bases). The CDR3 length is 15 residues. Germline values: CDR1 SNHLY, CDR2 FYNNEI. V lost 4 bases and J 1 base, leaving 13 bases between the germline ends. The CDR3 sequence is CASSVGQGTNTEAFF. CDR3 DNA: TGTGCCAGCAGTGTAGGGCAGGGAACGAACACTGAAGCTTTCTTT.

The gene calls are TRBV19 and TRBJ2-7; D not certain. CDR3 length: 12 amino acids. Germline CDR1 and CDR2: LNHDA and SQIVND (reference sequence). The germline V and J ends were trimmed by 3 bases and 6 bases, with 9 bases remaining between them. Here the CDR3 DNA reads TGTGCCAGTAGTATGGCCCACACCGAGCAGTACTTC. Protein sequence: CASSMAHTEQYF.

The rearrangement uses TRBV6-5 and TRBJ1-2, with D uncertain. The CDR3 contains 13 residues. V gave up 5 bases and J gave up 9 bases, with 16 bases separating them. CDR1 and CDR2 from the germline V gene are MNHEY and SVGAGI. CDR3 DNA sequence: TGTGCCAGCAGTCCCCGGCAGGCTCTTAGCTACACCTTC. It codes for CASSPRQALSYTF.

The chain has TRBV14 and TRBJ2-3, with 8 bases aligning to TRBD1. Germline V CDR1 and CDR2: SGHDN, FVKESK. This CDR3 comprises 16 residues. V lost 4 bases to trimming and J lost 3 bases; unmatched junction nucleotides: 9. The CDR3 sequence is CASSRGQGSWTDTQYF. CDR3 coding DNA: TGTGCCAGCAGCCGCGGACAGGGTTCGTGGACAGATACGCAGTATTTT.

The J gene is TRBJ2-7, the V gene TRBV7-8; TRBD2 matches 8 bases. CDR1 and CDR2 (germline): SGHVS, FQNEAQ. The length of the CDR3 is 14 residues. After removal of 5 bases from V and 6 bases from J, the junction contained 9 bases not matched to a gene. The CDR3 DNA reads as TGTGCCAGCAGCGCCGGGACTAGGCCCCCCGAGCAGTACTTC. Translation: CASSAGTRPPEQYF. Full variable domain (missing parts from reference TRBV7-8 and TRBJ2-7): GAGVSQSPRYKVAKRGQDVALRCDPISGHVSLFWYQQALGQGPEFLTYFQNEAQLDKSGLPSDRFFAERPEGSVSTLKIQRTQQEDSAVYLCASSAGTRPPEQYFGPGTRLTVT.

CDR3 protein: CASSTTGGGQPQHF. The CDR3 nucleotides are TGTGCCAGCAGCACCACAGGGGGCGGTCAGCCCCAGCATTTT. The genes are TRBV6-6 and TRBJ1-5; 9 bases match TRBD1. This CDR3 contains 14 residues. Trimming cost V 6 bases and J 6 bases; bases outside gene matches: 6. CDR1 is MNHNY and CDR2 is SVGAGI in the germline V gene (reference sequence).

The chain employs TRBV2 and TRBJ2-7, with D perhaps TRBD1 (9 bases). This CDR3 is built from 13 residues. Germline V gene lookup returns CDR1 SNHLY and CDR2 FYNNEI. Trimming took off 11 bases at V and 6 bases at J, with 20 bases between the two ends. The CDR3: CAGVAGQGGEQYF. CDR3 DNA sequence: TGTGCCGGGGTAGCGGGACAGGGCGGCGAGCAGTACTTC.

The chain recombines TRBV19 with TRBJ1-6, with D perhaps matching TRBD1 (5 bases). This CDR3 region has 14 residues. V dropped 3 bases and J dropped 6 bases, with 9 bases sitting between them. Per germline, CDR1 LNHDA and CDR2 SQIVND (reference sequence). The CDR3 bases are TGTGCCAGTAGTATCGTCCAGGGTAATTCACCCCTCCACTTT. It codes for CASSIVQGNSPLHF. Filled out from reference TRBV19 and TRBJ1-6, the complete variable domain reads DGGITQSPKYLFRKEGQNVTLSCEQNLNHDAMYWYRQDPGQGLRLIYYSQIVNDFQKGDIAEGYSVSREKKESFPLTVTSAQKNPTAFYLCASSIVQGNSPLHFGNGTRLTVT.

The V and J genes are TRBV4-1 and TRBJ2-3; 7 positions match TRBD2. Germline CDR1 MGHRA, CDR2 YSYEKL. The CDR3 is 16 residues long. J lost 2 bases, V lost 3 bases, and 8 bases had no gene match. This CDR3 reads CASSQRGSYATDTQYF. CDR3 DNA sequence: TGCGCCAGCAGCCAGCGCGGGAGCTATGCCACAGATACGCAGTATTTT.

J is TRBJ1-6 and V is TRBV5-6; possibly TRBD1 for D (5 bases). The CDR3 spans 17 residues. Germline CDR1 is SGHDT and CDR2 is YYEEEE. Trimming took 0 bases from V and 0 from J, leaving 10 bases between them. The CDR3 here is CASSLGQLSSYNSPLHF. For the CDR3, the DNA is TGTGCCAGCAGCTTGGGACAGTTGAGCTCCTATAATTCACCCCTCCACTTT.

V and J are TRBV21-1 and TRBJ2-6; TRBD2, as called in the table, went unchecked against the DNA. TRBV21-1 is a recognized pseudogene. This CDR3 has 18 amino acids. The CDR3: CASTQAGREDSGANVLTF. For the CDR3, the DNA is TGTGCCAGCACCCAAGCTGGGAGGGAGGACTCTGGGGCCAACGTCCTGACTTTC.

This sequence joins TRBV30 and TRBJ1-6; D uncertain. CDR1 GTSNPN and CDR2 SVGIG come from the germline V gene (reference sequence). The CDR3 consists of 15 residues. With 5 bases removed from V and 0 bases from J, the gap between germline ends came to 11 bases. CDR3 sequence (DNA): TGTGCCTGGGGGTCCTGGAGCTCCTATAATTCACCCCTCCACTTT. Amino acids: CAWGSWSSYNSPLHF.

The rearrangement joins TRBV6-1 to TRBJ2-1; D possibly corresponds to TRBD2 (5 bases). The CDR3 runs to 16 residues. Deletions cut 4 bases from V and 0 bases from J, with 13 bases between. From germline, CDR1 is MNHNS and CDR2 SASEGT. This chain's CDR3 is CASSGARGSSYNEQFF. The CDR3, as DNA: TGTGCCAGCAGTGGGGCCCGGGGAAGCTCCTACAATGAGCAGTTCTTC.

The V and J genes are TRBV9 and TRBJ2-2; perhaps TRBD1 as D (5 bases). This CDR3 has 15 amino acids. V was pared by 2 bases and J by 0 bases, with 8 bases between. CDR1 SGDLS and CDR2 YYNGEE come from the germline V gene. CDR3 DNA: TGTGCCAGCAGCGTTACAGGCCCGAACACCGGGGAGCTGTTTTTT. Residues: CASSVTGPNTGELFF.